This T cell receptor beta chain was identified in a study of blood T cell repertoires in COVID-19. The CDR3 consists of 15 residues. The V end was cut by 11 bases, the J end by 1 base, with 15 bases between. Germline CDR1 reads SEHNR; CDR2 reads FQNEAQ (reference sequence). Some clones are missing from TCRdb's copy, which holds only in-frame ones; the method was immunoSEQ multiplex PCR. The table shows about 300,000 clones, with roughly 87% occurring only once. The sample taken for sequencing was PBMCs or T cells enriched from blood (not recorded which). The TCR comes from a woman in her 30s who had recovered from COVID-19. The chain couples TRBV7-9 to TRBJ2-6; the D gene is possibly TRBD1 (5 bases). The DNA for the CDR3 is TGTGCCGCGCACCCCCAGGGTTCTGGGGCCAACGTCCTGACTTTC. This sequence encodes CAAHPQGSGANVLTF.